Detailed here is one T cell receptor beta chain. The antigen is undetermined. The CDR3 runs 14 residues. Looked up from germline, CDR1 is MNHNS and CDR2 is SASEGT. The V end lost 1 base, the J end lost 2 bases, and 9 bases lay between the germline ends. This sample was included in a study of a mutant IDH1 vaccine in newly diagnosed glioma. Sample time point: week 47, end of study. Each dose of the vaccine consisted of 300 ug of mutant IDH1 20-mer peptide, with topical imiquimod. The data were produced by immunoSEQ multiplex PCR, yet TCRdb's version contains in-frame clones alone and is incomplete. Of about 56,000 clones listed, 75% to 90% are singletons.

The receptor's source is a woman aged 45-59 years with glioma. Sequenced here: PBMCs, sampled from a glioma patient whose treatment included an IDH1 peptide vaccine. The gene calls are TRBV6-1 and TRBJ2-7; D is unresolved. The CDR3 nucleotides read TGTGCCAGCAGTGAAGAGGGTTGGACCTACGAGCAGTACTTC. Its translation: CASSEEGWTYEQYF.